This TCR beta chain was captured by sequencing in a study of OX40 agonist ivuxolimab in advanced cancers. Regarding the complete study: Ivuxolimab was a fully human IgG2 agonistic monoclonal antibody targeting the costimulatory receptor OX40 (CD134). Intravenous ivuxolimab was administered to patients every 2 weeks at six dose levels: 0.01, 0.1, 0.3, 1.5, 3 and 10 mg/kg. The point of sequencing TCRbeta in the periphery was to test whether ivuxolimab changed TCR sequence diversity and drove clonal T-cell expansion. In the dose-escalation cohort, roughly 80% of patients were male, and the mean age was approximately 55 years, with a range of 23 to 79. Of the roughly 54 dose-escalation patients, hepatocellular carcinoma was present in 19, melanoma in around 15, renal cell carcinoma in 9 and head and neck cancer in 9. Three dose-escalation patients achieved partial responses, one with hepatocellular carcinoma and two with cutaneous melanoma. The monotherapy dose-escalation portion (N = 52 patients) of the phase I ivuxolimab trial is reported in the paper. Patients were allowed to have had prior anti-PD-1, anti-PD-L1 or anti-CTLA-4 therapy, and around two fifths of the dose-escalation patients had been treated with checkpoint inhibitors. Paper-wide results and their limitations: In the 0.1-3.0 mg/kg groups, partial responders had among the lowest normalized peripheral clonal expansion, particularly in CD8+ T cells. After ivuxolimab, more expanded clones were found on average in CD8+ T cells than in CD4+ T cells. Low levels of normalized T-cell clonal expansion were also seen in some patients who did not respond. At doses from 0.1 to 3.0 mg/kg, clonal expansion was seen in both CD4+ and CD8+ blood T cells between baseline and week 6. The antigen specificity of the clonally expanded peripheral T cells was not determined.

The trial excluded patients who had a history of autoimmune disease or were on systemic immunosuppression. Peripheral blood for TCR sequencing was collected from all dose cohorts at baseline, on cycle 4 day 1, and on cycle 7 day 1. The samples were taken from a phase I, first-in-human, multicenter, open-label dose-escalation trial of ivuxolimab. Adults with locally advanced or metastatic head and neck squamous cell, hepatocellular, melanoma or renal cell carcinoma were enrolled in the trial. Before TCR sequencing, CD4+ and CD8+ T cells were separately sorted from peripheral blood. For sequencing of the TCRbeta CDR3 region, genomic DNA was extracted from the sorted cells. TCRbeta CDR3 regions were sequenced using the immunoSEQ Assay. The table was pulled from immuneACCESS by TCRdb, which kept in-frame rearrangements only. Such tables lose some clones; where checked, under half of the loss comes from unresolved V genes, and the rest has no known cause. In this sample the table shows approximately 56,000 clones, approximately 87% of which occur a single time. 1.8% of the sample comes from the top ten.

Trimming takes 1 base from V and 7 bases from J, and the germline ends sit 13 bases apart. Counted from cysteine to phenylalanine, this CDR3 has 14 amino acids. Only the CDR3 DNA stays, 42 bases, in frame from base 1. CDR1 and CDR2 are read off the germline V gene as SGHTA and FQGNSA. Worth noting for this clone: This receptor's antigen is unknown. No much larger clonotype is one base removed from it; base qualities were not supplied.

Recombination linked TRBV7-2 to TRBJ2-5; the D element could tentatively be TRBD1 or TRBD2, as 5 bases agree for each. This clonotype was obtained from an adult with an advanced solid tumor such as melanoma, head and neck, liver or kidney cancer. Sequencing used CD4+ or CD8+ T cells sorted from blood, obtained in a trial of the OX40 agonist ivuxolimab. The nucleotides are TGTGCCAGCAGCTTAGGGCCAGGGAGAGGGACCCAGTACTTC. Its protein is CASSLGPGRGTQYF.